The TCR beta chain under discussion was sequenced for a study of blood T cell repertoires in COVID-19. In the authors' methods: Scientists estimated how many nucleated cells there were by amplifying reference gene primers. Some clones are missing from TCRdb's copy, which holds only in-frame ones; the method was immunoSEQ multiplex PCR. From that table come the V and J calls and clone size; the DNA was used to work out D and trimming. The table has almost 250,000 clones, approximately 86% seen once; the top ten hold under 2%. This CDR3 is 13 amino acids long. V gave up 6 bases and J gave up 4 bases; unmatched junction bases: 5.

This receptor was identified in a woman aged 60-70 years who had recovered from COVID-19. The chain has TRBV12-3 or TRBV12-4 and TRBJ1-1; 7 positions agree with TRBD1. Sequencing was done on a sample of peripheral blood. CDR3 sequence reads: CASRVTGTTEAFF. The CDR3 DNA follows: TGTGCCAGCAGGGTGACAGGGACCACTGAAGCTTTCTTT.